This T cell receptor beta chain comes out of a study of T-cell reconstitution after alpha-beta-depleted transplantation in children. Overall study findings and caveats: Some patients' high day-60 TCRbeta diversity was traced to surviving recipient T cells and thymic progenitors. The study reportedly traced alpha-beta T cells about two months after transplant to several hundred expanded graft clones.

The table lists this clonotype with many counts. Its matching antigen is unknown. The TCRbeta library was prepared with unique molecular identifiers. TCRdb reanalysed the PCR reads using MiXCR and keeps one entry per CDR3 protein. The table records 500,000 to 750,000 distinct CDR3 sequences, over 10% of them present only once. Germline V gene data show CDR1 as SGHRS and CDR2 as YFSETQ. The CDR3 extends over 16 amino acids. V lost 3 bases to trimming and J lost 5 bases; unmatched junction nucleotides: 8. The source was PBMCs, mostly from graft donor cells, collected 360 days after TCRalphabeta/CD19-depleted stem cell transplant. The source of this sequence is a male patient younger than 18 who had a stem cell transplant for acute myeloid leukemia, so the T cells may come from the graft donor. V and J are TRBV5-1 and TRBJ2-3; 11 bases agree with TRBD2. DNA for the CDR3: TGCGCCAGCAGCTCCAACCCGGGACTAGCGGAAGATACGCAGTATTTT. Translation: CASSSNPGLAEDTQYF.